A selection of T cell receptor beta chains follows, all from one sample in a study of OX40 agonist ivuxolimab in advanced cancers. The protocol was immunoSEQ multiplex PCR, while the TCRdb copy is restricted to in-frame clones and leaves out a portion. The data show some 80,000 clones, just under 85% seen once. The sequencing used CD4+ or CD8+ T cells sorted from blood, collected in a trial of the OX40 agonist ivuxolimab. Receptor source: an adult with an advanced solid tumor such as melanoma, head and neck, liver or kidney cancer. Both conserved end residues are part of each CDR3. Fields, in order: V gene, J gene, D gene, clone size, CDR3 DNA, CDR3 protein. D genes are given only for firm matches. A clone size is listed for some rows: how often the clone was seen (once, few, many), or a class if it is expanded.

v_call: TRBV13
j_call: TRBJ2-2
d_call: NA
clone_size: NA
cdr3_nt: TGTGCCAGCAGCGAGGACTGGCCGAACACCGGGGAGCTGTTTTTT
cdr3_aa: CASSEDWPNTGELFF

v_call: TRBV7-8
j_call: TRBJ1-6
d_call: NA
clone_size: NA
cdr3_nt: TGTGCCAGCAGCCCCGGCAGGAATTCACCCCTCCACTTT
cdr3_aa: CASSPGRNSPLHF

v_call: TRBV11-3
j_call: TRBJ2-1
d_call: TRBD2
clone_size: NA
cdr3_nt: TGTGCCAGCAGCTCTCCCGGGACTAGCGGGTACGGTAATGAGCAGTTCTTC
cdr3_aa: CASSSPGTSGYGNEQFF

v_call: TRBV2
j_call: TRBJ1-2
d_call: NA
clone_size: NA
cdr3_nt: TGTGCCAGCAGCTTTGAGAGAAAAGCTAACTATGGCTACACCTTC
cdr3_aa: CASSFERKANYGYTF

v_call: TRBV30
j_call: TRBJ2-3
d_call: TRBD2
clone_size: NA
cdr3_nt: TGTGCCTGGACTCCCCGGGGTAGCGGGAGAGTCACAGATACGCAGTATTTT
cdr3_aa: CAWTPRGSGRVTDTQYF

v_call: TRBV30
j_call: TRBJ2-1
d_call: NA
clone_size: once
cdr3_nt: TGTGCTTTGGAGTATTGGCAGGGGGGCCACAATGAGCAGTTCTTC
cdr3_aa: CALEYWQGGHNEQFF

v_call: TRBV7-8
j_call: TRBJ1-1
d_call: NA
clone_size: NA
cdr3_nt: TGTGCCAGCAGTAACAGGATGAACACTGAAGCTTTCTTT
cdr3_aa: CASSNRMNTEAFF

v_call: TRBV2
j_call: TRBJ1-3
d_call: NA
clone_size: NA
cdr3_nt: TGTGCCAGCAGTGAGGCGGAGGGAAACACCATATATTTT
cdr3_aa: CASSEAEGNTIYF

v_call: TRBV25-1
j_call: TRBJ1-1
d_call: NA
clone_size: NA
cdr3_nt: TGTGCCAGCAGAACAGAGACGAACACTGAAGCTTTCTTT
cdr3_aa: CASRTETNTEAFF

v_call: TRBV7-9
j_call: TRBJ2-7
d_call: NA
clone_size: NA
cdr3_nt: TGTGCCAGCAGCCCAGCACAGGGTGGGGATGGATCCTACGAGCAGTACTTC
cdr3_aa: CASSPAQGGDGSYEQYF

v_call: TRBV4-1
j_call: TRBJ2-1
d_call: NA
clone_size: once
cdr3_nt: TGCGCCAGCAGCCAAGGGCTCCTGGACGGCAATGAGCAGTTCTTC
cdr3_aa: CASSQGLLDGNEQFF

v_call: TRBV30
j_call: TRBJ2-7
d_call: NA
clone_size: NA
cdr3_nt: TGTGCCTGGAGTACCGGGAGCCAGGACGAGCAGTACTTC
cdr3_aa: CAWSTGSQDEQYF

v_call: TRBV4-3
j_call: TRBJ2-7
d_call: TRBD2
clone_size: once
cdr3_nt: TGCGCCAGCAGCCAATATAGCGGGGGGAACTACTACGAGCAGTACTTC
cdr3_aa: CASSQYSGGNYYEQYF

v_call: TRBV10-3
j_call: TRBJ2-5
d_call: TRBD1
clone_size: once
cdr3_nt: TGTGCCATCAGTGGCAGGGGGCGGGAGACCCAGTACTTC
cdr3_aa: CAISGRGRETQYF

v_call: TRBV11-2
j_call: TRBJ1-3
d_call: NA
clone_size: NA
cdr3_nt: TGTGCCAGCAGCTTAGGCCCAACGGGGGGCCGGGACACCATATATTTT
cdr3_aa: CASSLGPTGGRDTIYF

v_call: TRBV5-8
j_call: TRBJ2-3
d_call: NA
clone_size: once
cdr3_nt: TGTGCCAGCAGCTTGGAAACAGTCGTTGGCACAGATACGCAGTATTTT
cdr3_aa: CASSLETVVGTDTQYF

v_call: TRBV2
j_call: TRBJ2-7
d_call: NA
clone_size: NA
cdr3_nt: TGTGCCAGCAGTTATTATGACGAGCAGTACTTC
cdr3_aa: CASSYYDEQYF

v_call: TRBV12-5
j_call: TRBJ2-2
d_call: TRBD2
clone_size: NA
cdr3_nt: TGTGCTAGTGGTTACGGGACTAGCGGGGCCACCGGGGAGCTGTTTTTT
cdr3_aa: CASGYGTSGATGELFF

v_call: TRBV11-3
j_call: TRBJ2-3
d_call: TRBD1
clone_size: NA
cdr3_nt: TGTGCCAGCAGCTCTCGACAGGGGGCAGATACGCAGTATTTT
cdr3_aa: CASSSRQGADTQYF

v_call: TRBV28
j_call: TRBJ1-6
d_call: NA
clone_size: NA
cdr3_nt: TGTGCCAGCAGTTTACAGGTTTCGAATTCACCCCTCCACTTT
cdr3_aa: CASSLQVSNSPLHF

v_call: TRBV28
j_call: TRBJ1-1
d_call: NA
clone_size: NA
cdr3_nt: TGTGCCAGCAGTCCCTCAATTAACACTGAAGCTTTCTTT
cdr3_aa: CASSPSINTEAFF

v_call: TRBV5-8
j_call: TRBJ2-5
d_call: TRBD1
clone_size: NA
cdr3_nt: TGTGCCAGCAGCTTTAGGGACAGTACGGAGACCCAGTACTTC
cdr3_aa: CASSFRDSTETQYF

v_call: TRBV2
j_call: TRBJ1-4
d_call: TRBD1
clone_size: NA
cdr3_nt: TGTGCCAGCAGTGAAGGAGGGGACAGTAATGAAAAACTGTTTTTT
cdr3_aa: CASSEGGDSNEKLFF

v_call: TRBV7-9
j_call: TRBJ1-5
d_call: NA
clone_size: NA
cdr3_nt: TGTGCCAGCGGCCGGGCCCTGGGGCAGCCCCAGCATTTT
cdr3_aa: CASGRALGQPQHF

v_call: TRBV7-9
j_call: TRBJ1-5
d_call: NA
clone_size: NA
cdr3_nt: TGTGCCAGCAGCAAGTCCGGTAACAATCAGCCCCAGCATTTT
cdr3_aa: CASSKSGNNQPQHF

v_call: TRBV29-1
j_call: TRBJ1-4
d_call: NA
clone_size: NA
cdr3_nt: TGCAGCGTTGAGAAGTCGGGGGTTCTCGGGAGGGAAAAACTGTTTTTT
cdr3_aa: CSVEKSGVLGREKLFF